This section outlines one TCR beta chain sequence together with its context. Enrolled during active infection, Seattle patients were then followed longitudinally. In the authors' workflow: Amplified reference gene primers provided the basis for estimating nucleated cell counts. Some clones are missing from TCRdb's copy, which holds only in-frame ones; the method was immunoSEQ multiplex PCR. D and trimming were read from the DNA, whereas the V and J calls and clone size are those reported in that table. Of about 140,000 clones detected, around 84% appear once; the ten largest clones hold about 8.9%. The data are from a study of blood T cell repertoires in COVID-19. In the study overall: Samples representing acute and convalescent COVID-19 were sourced from the United States, Italy and Spain. T cells, B-cell-depleted T cells, or PBMCs provided the cDNA or gDNA that served as material.

Trimming removed 4 bases from V and 7 bases from J; junction bases left unmatched: 12. The CDR3 covers 15 residues. CDR1 and CDR2 from the germline V gene are SGHDT and YYEEEE. This chain connects TRBV5-6 to TRBJ1-2, with 8 bases that match TRBD1. The receptor's source is a young man with COVID-19, enrolled during active disease. Sequenced input: peripheral blood. The CDR3 sequence: CASSLISGGAVGYTF. DNA for the CDR3: TGTGCCAGCAGCCTGATCTCAGGGGGCGCGGTTGGCTACACCTTC. Full variable domain (rest looked up from reference TRBV5-6 and TRBJ1-2): DAGVTQSPTHLIKTRGQQVTLRCSPKSGHDTVSWYQQALGQGPQFIFQYYEEEERQRGNFPDRFSGHQFPNYSSELNVNALLLGDSALYLCASSLISGGAVGYTFGSGTRLTVV.